This T cell receptor beta chain was sequenced in a study of blood T cell repertoires in COVID-19 (TCRdb year 2020). For the study in its entirety: Samples covering the acute and convalescent phases of COVID-19 were provided by collaborators in the United States, Italy and Spain. Sample metadata almost always included a de-identified subject ID, COVID-19 status, age in years and sex. Samples were obtained from the ongoing ImmuneRACE study (first 160 participants) and from some 1,200 subjects provided by 6 global collaborators. Where HLA class I and class II types were available, the types were taken from metadata supplied by the sample provider, not from assay-based typing. The repertoires were released in a freely available public database meant as a resource for research on the immune response to SARS-CoV-2. The prospective study material was composed of cDNA or gDNA derived from T cells, B-cell-depleted T cells, or PBMCs. Subjects who had been exposed to COVID-19, were actively infected with it, or had recovered from it provided the deeply sampled blood TCRbeta repertoires that made up the dataset.

TCRbeta CDR3 regions were amplified from genomic DNA using the immunoSEQ Assay, a bias-controlled multiplex PCR. On the authors' methods: Within the assay, amplification of reference gene primers was used to estimate how many nucleated cells each sample contained. To quantify the absolute abundance of each unique TCRbeta CDR3 rearrangement, sequence reads were collapsed and filtered. For each sample, productive Simpson clonality was calculated by taking the square root of Simpson's diversity index across productive rearrangements. TCRdb provides this immuneACCESS table in a form limited to in-frame rearrangements. Some clones are lacking; in checked studies, under half of them reflect an unresolved V gene, and why the rest are absent is not known. V, J and clone size reflect that table, while D and trimming were determined from the DNA. The table for this sample lists around 67,000 clones; 87% of them were counted only once. Approximately 20% of the sample is taken by the ten largest.

Collaborating institutions collected whole blood in K2EDTA tubes following their own protocols. For TCRbeta analysis, collaborators shipped samples as frozen whole blood, isolated PBMCs, or DNA extracted from either of those sample types. Comments on this clone: What antigen it recognizes has not been identified. Per-base quality was not reported, and no clone a single base away is much larger than it.

General conclusions and limits of the study: Clinical and demographic metadata were provided uncurated, with the amount varying by source and participant.

V is clipped by 6 bases and J by 6 bases, and the sequence between their germline boundaries is 12 bases long. CDR1 MNHEY and CDR2 SVGAGI were looked up in the germline V gene. The CDR3, cysteine through phenylalanine, is 13 amino acids long. This entry keeps only the CDR3 DNA: 39 bases, framed from base 1. Specimen: peripheral blood. The clonotype originates from a woman aged 80 or older with acute or convalescent COVID-19. Here the chain combines TRBV6-5 and TRBJ2-1; D gene: possibly TRBD1, on 5 matching bases. This receptor has the CDR3 CASRKTATNEQFF. The nucleotides are TGTGCCAGCAGAAAGACAGCGACCAATGAGCAGTTCTTC.